One T cell receptor (beta chain) is described in this entry. Its antigen is not identified. The source of the sample is a study of T cell responses to AZD1222 COVID-19 vaccine. Study outcomes and limitations: White British people made up most donors, females outnumbered males, and clonal diversity was possibly underestimated.

The table came from immunoSEQ multiplex PCR; TCRdb's copy has only in-frame clones and leaves some out. The data show under 130,000 clones, with 80% to 90% seen just once and around 20% held by the top ten. Germline assignment: CDR1 SGHVS and CDR2 FNYEAQ. This CDR3 has 16 residues. The V end was cut by 5 bases, the J end by 6 bases, with 19 bases between. This material consisted of peripheral blood, taken on day 0 of AZD1222 vaccination. This receptor was taken from an adult in good health. The chain is built from TRBV7-6 and TRBJ2-2, with a weak D call TRBD2 (6 bases). The CDR3 region is CASSAANSGLPGELFF. The CDR3 coding sequence is TGTGCCAGCAGCGCTGCCAATAGCGGCCTCCCCGGGGAGCTGTTTTTT.